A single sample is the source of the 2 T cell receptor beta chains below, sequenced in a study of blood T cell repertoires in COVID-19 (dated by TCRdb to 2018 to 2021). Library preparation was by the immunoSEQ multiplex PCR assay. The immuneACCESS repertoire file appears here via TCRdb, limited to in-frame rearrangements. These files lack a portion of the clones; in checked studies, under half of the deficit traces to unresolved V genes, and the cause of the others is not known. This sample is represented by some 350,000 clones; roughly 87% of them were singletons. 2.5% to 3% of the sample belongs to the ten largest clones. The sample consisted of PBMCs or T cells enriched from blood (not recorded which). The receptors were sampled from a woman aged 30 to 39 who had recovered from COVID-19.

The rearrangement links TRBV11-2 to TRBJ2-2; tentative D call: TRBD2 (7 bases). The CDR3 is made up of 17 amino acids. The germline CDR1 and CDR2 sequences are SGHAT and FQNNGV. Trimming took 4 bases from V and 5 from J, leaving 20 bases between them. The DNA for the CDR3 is TGTGCCAGCAGCTCCCCTCCGCCCAGGGGAGGGACCGGGGAGCTGTTTTTT. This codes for CASSSPPPRGGTGELFF. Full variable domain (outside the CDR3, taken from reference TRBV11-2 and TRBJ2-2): EAGVAQSPRYKIIEKRQSVAFWCNPISGHATLYWYQQILGQGPKLLIQFQNNGVVDDSQLPKDRFSAERLKGVDSTLKIQPAKLEDSAVYLCASSSPPPRGGTGELFFGEGSRLTVL.

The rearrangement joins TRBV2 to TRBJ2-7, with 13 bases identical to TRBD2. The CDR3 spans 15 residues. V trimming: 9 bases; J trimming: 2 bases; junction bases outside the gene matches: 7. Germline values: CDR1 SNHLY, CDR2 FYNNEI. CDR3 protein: CARGTSGERTYEQYF. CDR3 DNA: TGTGCCAGGGGGACTAGCGGGGAGAGGACCTACGAGCAGTACTTC. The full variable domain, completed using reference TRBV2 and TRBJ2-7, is EPEVTQTPSHQVTQMGQEVILRCVPISNHLYFYWYRQILGQKVEFLVSFYNNEISEKSEIFDDQFSVERPDGSNFTLKIRSTKLEDSAMYFCARGTSGERTYEQYFGPGTRLTVT.